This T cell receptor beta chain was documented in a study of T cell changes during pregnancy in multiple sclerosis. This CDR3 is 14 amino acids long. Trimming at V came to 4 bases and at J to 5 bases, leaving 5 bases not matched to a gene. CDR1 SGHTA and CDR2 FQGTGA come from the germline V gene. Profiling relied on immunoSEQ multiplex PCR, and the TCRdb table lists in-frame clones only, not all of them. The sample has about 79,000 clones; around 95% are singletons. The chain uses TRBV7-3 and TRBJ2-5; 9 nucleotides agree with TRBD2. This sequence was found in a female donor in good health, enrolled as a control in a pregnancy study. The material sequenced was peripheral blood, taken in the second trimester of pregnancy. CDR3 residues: CASSSGLATETQYF. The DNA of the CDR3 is TGTGCCAGCAGCTCCGGACTAGCGACGGAGACCCAGTACTTC.